This TCR beta chain was obtained from a study of T cell changes during pregnancy in multiple sclerosis. Produced via immunoSEQ multiplex PCR; TCRdb's table is partial and in-frame only. The sample contains approximately 65,000 clones, 90% to 95% of which appear only once. CDR1 and CDR2 (germline): SGHRS, YFSETQ. This CDR3 spans 15 amino acids. Losses at the gene ends were 3 bases for V and 3 bases for J; bases not matched to a gene: 7. The genes are TRBV5-1 and TRBJ2-7, with 9 bases fitting TRBD1. This specimen consisted of CD4+ T cells from peripheral blood mononuclear cells, obtained in the first trimester of pregnancy. This clonotype originated in a female donor with multiple sclerosis, enrolled in a pregnancy study. CDR3 region: CASSWGDRVGYEQYF. The CDR3 DNA is TGCGCCAGCAGCTGGGGGGACAGGGTCGGCTACGAGCAGTACTTC.